This TCR beta chain was captured by sequencing in a study of CD8 T cells in ankylosing spondylitis. Findings and limits, study-wide: Ankylosing spondylitis blood appeared to carry a characteristic TCR beta motif of roughly 8 highly homologous variants.

Trimming stripped 3 bases from V and 4 bases from J, with 13 bases between. This CDR3 region has 13 residues. In germline, CDR1 is DFQATT, CDR2 SNEGSKA (reference sequence). Via MiXCR, TCRdb re-called the 5' RACE reads, giving one row per CDR3 protein. This table has more than 500,000 distinct CDR3 sequences, approximately 5% appearing once. This clonotype has a count of ten or more. Its antigen is unknown. The sequenced sample was blood, either unsorted or a sorted T cell fraction (not recorded which). The V call is TRBV20-1, the J call TRBJ2-7; D is perhaps TRBD2 (6 bases). The clonotype comes from a male donor with ankylosing spondylitis. The CDR3 DNA sequence: TGCAGTGCTAGGCGTCAGGCGGGGTACGAGCAGTACTTC. Its protein is CSARRQAGYEQYF.